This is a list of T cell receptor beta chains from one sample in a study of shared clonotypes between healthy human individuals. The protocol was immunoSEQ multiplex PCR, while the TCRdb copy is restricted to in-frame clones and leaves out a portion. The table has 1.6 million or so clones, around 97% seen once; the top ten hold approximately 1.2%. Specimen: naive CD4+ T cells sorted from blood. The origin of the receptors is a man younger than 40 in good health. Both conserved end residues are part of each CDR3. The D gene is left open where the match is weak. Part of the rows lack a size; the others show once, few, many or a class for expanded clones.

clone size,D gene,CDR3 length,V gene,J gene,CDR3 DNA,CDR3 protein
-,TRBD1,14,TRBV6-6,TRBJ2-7,TGTGCCAGCAGTGTCCGGGACAGGGGGCACGAGCAGTACTTC,CASSVRDRGHEQYF
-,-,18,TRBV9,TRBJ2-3,TGTGCCAGCAGCCCTCATCGAGGAAGGGGGAGGAGTACAGATACGCAGTATTTT,CASSPHRGRGRSTDTQYF
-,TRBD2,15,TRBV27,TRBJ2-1,TGTGCCAGCAGTTCAATAGCGGGAGCCTGGAATGAGCAGTTCTTC,CASSSIAGAWNEQFF
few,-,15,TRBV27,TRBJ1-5,TGTGCCAGCAGTTTATCGACGTATAGCAATCAGCCCCAGCATTTT,CASSLSTYSNQPQHF
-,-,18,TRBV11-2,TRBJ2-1,TGTGCCAGCAGCCAGAGCAGGTTCCGCCGCCACTCCTACAATGAGCAGTTCTTC,CASSQSRFRRHSYNEQFF
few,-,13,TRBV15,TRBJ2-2,TGTGCCACCAGCAGAGATCAGTCCGGGGAGCTGTTTTTT,CATSRDQSGELFF
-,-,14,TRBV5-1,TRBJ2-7,TGCGCCAGCAGCTCCTCAGCGGCTACCTACGAGCAGTACTTC,CASSSSAATYEQYF
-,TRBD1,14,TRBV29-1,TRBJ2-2,TGCAGCGTAGAACAGGGGGTGAACACCGGGGAGCTGTTTTTT,CSVEQGVNTGELFF
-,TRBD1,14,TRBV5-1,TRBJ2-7,TGCGCCAGCAGCTCCCGGACAGGGACATACGAGCAGTACTTC,CASSSRTGTYEQYF
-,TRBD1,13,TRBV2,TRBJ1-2,TGTGCCAGCAGCAAGGGGGCGGACTATGGCTACACCTTC,CASSKGADYGYTF
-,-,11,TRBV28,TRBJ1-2,TGTGCCAGCAGCCAGCCCTATGGCTACACCTTC,CASSQPYGYTF
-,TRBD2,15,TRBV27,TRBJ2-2,TGTGCCAGCAGTCCCCTGAGCGGGAAAGTCGGGGAGCTGTTTTTT,CASSPLSGKVGELFF
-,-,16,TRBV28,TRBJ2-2,TGTGCCAGCACCCCCGCGACACAGATGGGGGCCGGGGAGCTGTTTTTT,CASTPATQMGAGELFF
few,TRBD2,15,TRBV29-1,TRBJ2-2,TGCAGCGTTGGACTAGCGGGGTTAAACACCGGGGAGCTGTTTTTT,CSVGLAGLNTGELFF
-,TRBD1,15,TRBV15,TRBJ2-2,TGTGCCACCAGCGTTGACAGGGTGGGGACCGGGGAGCTGTTTTTT,CATSVDRVGTGELFF
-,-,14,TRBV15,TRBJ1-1,TGTGCCACCAGCGAGGAGGGTTTTAACGCTGAAGCTTTCTTT,CATSEEGFNAEAFF
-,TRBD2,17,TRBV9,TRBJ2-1,TGTGCCAGCAGCGTAGATCCCCCGGGAGGGCTCCGAGCGGAGCAGTTCTTC,CASSVDPPGGLRAEQFF
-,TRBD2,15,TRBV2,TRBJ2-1,TGTGCCAGCAGCGGAAGCGGGAGCTCCTACAATGAGCAGTTCTTC,CASSGSGSSYNEQFF
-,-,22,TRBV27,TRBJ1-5,TGTGCCAGCAGTATACACACCGGGACCCCTGCGCGGACTTTGTATAGCAATCAGCCCCAGCATTTT,CASSIHTGTPARTLYSNQPQHF
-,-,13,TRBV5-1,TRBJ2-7,TGCGCCAGCAGCTTGATCTCGGACTTCGAGCAGTACTTC,CASSLISDFEQYF
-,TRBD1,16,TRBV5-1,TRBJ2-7,TGCGCCAGCAGCTTATCCGGGGGACAGGATACCTACGAGCAGTACTTC,CASSLSGGQDTYEQYF
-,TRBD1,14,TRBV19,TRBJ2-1,TGTGCCAGTAACCGACAGGGGGGATACAATGAGCAGTTCTTC,CASNRQGGYNEQFF
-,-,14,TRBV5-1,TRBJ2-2,TGCGCCAGCAGAGGGGGTACGAACACCGGGGAGCTGTTTTTT,CASRGGTNTGELFF